Below, one T cell receptor beta chain is given with its context. Its antigen is undetermined. This specimen comes from a study of cytomegalovirus exposure and HLA in healthy donors. Whole-study findings and limits: About 87% or about 30% of the time was how often most TCR beta V segments were productive, according to an earlier analysis.

Germline CDR1 and CDR2: SGHAT and FQNNGV. Trimming left V 4 bases short and J 7 bases short, with 22 bases between. The CDR3 sequence is 16 residues long. Primers: 60 Vbeta forward and 13 Jbeta reverse. TCRdb's copy holds only in-frame clones and misses some; the assay was immunoSEQ multiplex PCR. The sample has fewer than 70,000 clones; about four fifths are singletons. The chain links TRBV11-2 to TRBJ1-2, with D uncertain. Material for sequencing was PBMCs. The receptor comes from a man in his forties or fifties in good health and CMV-seronegative. CDR3 amino acids: CASSSPRTVRLFGYTF. DNA for the CDR3: TGTGCCAGCAGCTCGCCCCGAACGGTCAGACTATTTGGCTACACCTTC. Full variable domain (missing parts from reference TRBV11-2 and TRBJ1-2): EAGVAQSPRYKIIEKRQSVAFWCNPISGHATLYWYQQILGQGPKLLIQFQNNGVVDDSQLPKDRFSAERLKGVDSTLKIQPAKLEDSAVYLCASSSPRTVRLFGYTFGSGTRLTVV.